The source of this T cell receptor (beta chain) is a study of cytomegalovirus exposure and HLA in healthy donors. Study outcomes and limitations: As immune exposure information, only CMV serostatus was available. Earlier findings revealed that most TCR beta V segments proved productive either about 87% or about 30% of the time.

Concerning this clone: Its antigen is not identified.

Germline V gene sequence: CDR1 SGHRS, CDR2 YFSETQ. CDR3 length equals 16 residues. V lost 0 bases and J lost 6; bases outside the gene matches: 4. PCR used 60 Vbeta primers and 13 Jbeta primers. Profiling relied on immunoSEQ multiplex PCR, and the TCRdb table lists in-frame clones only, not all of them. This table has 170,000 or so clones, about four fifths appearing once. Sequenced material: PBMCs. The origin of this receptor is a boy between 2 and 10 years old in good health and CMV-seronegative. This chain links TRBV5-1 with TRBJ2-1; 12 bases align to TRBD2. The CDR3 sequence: CASSLGTSGKTNEQFF. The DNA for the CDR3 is TGCGCCAGCAGCTTGGGGACTAGCGGGAAAACCAATGAGCAGTTCTTC.